The 12 T cell receptor beta chains given below trace back to one sample, sequenced in a study of blood T cell repertoires in COVID-19. The assay was immunoSEQ multiplex PCR, and TCRdb's table has in-frame clones only and misses some. This table holds some 150,000 clones, 80% to 90% found once. The sample taken for sequencing was peripheral blood. These receptors were taken from a woman aged 55-70 years with COVID-19, enrolled during active disease.

The V call is TRBV7-9, the J call TRBJ1-1; TRBD1 matches at 7 bases. This CDR3 spans 14 amino acids. J lost 5 bases, V lost 7 bases, and 10 bases had no gene match. Per germline, CDR1 SEHNR and CDR2 FQNEAQ (reference sequence). The CDR3 bases are TGTGCCAGCAATACCCGCGGGACAGCAACTGAAGCTTTCTTT. Translating gives CASNTRGTATEAFF. The full variable domain, with the rest looked up from reference TRBV7-9 and TRBJ1-1, is DTGVSQNPRHKITKRGQNVTFRCDPISEHNRLYWYRQTLGQGPEFLTYFQNEAQLEKSRLLSDRFSAERPKGSFSTLEIQRTEQGDSAMYLCASNTRGTATEAFFGQGTRLTVV.

The DNA for the CDR3 is TGTGCCAGCAGCCAAGACGGGACAGGTGGAAACACCATATATTTT. Translated: CASSQDGTGGNTIYF. The chain has TRBV3-1 (or the pseudogene TRBV3-2) and TRBJ1-3, with 8 bases identical to TRBD1. The CDR3 extends over 15 amino acids. Germline loops: CDR1 LGHDT, CDR2 YNNKEL (reference sequence). Losses at the gene ends were 0 bases for V and 3 bases for J; bases not matched to a gene: 1.

In its sample, this clone was seen once. V is TRBV9 and J is TRBJ1-6; 7 positions match TRBD1. With 0 bases clipped from V and 9 bases from J, the junction kept 3 bases outside the gene matches. The CDR3 has 14 amino acids. CDR1 is SGDLS and CDR2 is YYNGEE in the germline V gene. CDR3 in amino acids: CASSVEQGSSPLHF. CDR3 coding DNA: TGTGCCAGCAGCGTAGAACAGGGGTCTTCACCCCTCCACTTT.

V usage is TRBV7-3 and J usage is TRBJ2-6; 10 nucleotides agree with TRBD1. The trim removed 7 bases at V and 2 bases at J, leaving 11 bases unmatched. The CDR3 covers 18 residues. Germline V lookup: CDR1 SGHTA, CDR2 FQGTGA. As DNA, the CDR3 is TGTGCCAGCATCCCCCCCGGACAGGGGGTAGCTGGGGCCAACGTCCTGACTTTC. This encodes CASIPPGQGVAGANVLTF. The full variable domain, with the rest looked up from reference TRBV7-3 and TRBJ2-6, is GAGVSQTPSNKVTEKGKYVELRCDPISGHTALYWYRQSLGQGPEFLIYFQGTGAADDSGLPNDRFFAVRPEGSVSTLKIQRTERGDSAVYLCASIPPGQGVAGANVLTFGAGSRLTVL.

CDR3 sequence reads: CASSESRREVQYF. CDR3 in DNA: TGCGCCAGCAGTGAGTCGAGGCGGGAGGTGCAGTATTTT. The chain employs TRBV10-1 and TRBJ2-3; TRBD2 matches at 8 bases. Trimming removed 0 bases from V and 11 bases from J; junction bases left unmatched: 4. Germline values: CDR1 WNHNN, CDR2 SYGVQD (reference sequence). The CDR3 runs to 13 residues.

The rearrangement joins TRBV7-2 to TRBJ1-2, with D tentatively TRBD1 (5 bases). CDR1 is SGHTA, CDR2 FQGNSA, per germline. With 0 bases removed from V and 9 bases from J, the gap between germline ends came to 11 bases. The CDR3 extends over 13 amino acids. CDR3 residues: CASSLAGPWSYTF. Here the CDR3 DNA reads TGTGCCAGCAGCTTAGCGGGGCCGTGGAGCTACACCTTC.

This sequence joins TRBV7-2 and TRBJ2-1; TRBD2 agrees at 10 bases. The germline V gene has CDR1 SGHTA and CDR2 FQGNSA. Unmatched junction bases numbered 15, after V lost 3 bases and J lost 7 bases. The CDR3 runs 18 residues. Here the CDR3 reads CASSFAALSGGARNEQFF. The CDR3, as DNA: TGTGCCAGCAGCTTCGCCGCCTTAAGCGGGGGGGCGAGGAATGAGCAGTTCTTC.

J is TRBJ2-2 and V is TRBV5-1, with TRBD1 matching over 9 bases. The CDR3 covers 15 residues. J was trimmed by 6 bases and V by 4 bases; bases with no gene match: 7. Germline-derived CDR1 and CDR2 are SGHRS and YFSETQ. The CDR3 DNA sequence: TGCGCCAGCAGCGGGCGGACAGGGGAGGCCGGGGAGCTGTTTTTT. Amino acids: CASSGRTGEAGELFF. Using reference TRBV5-1 and TRBJ2-2 for the parts outside the CDR3, the full variable domain is KAGVTQTPRYLIKTRGQQVTLSCSPISGHRSVSWYQQTPGQGLQFLFEYFSETQRNKGNFPGRFSGRQFSNSRSEMNVSTLELGDSALYLCASSGRTGEAGELFFGEGSRLTVL.

This clone was seen only once. The chain carries TRBV29-1 and TRBJ2-7; TRBD2 matches at 8 bases. Trimming cost V 4 bases and J 9 bases; bases outside gene matches: 14. The CDR3 contains 14 residues. From germline, CDR1 is SQVTM and CDR2 ANQGSEA. The CDR3 DNA reads as TGCAGCGTTGCCCCACCCGGGAGGGGCCAGGGGCAGTACTTC. Protein sequence: CSVAPPGRGQGQYF.

V is TRBV7-4 and J is TRBJ2-7, with D possibly being TRBD1 (5 bases). The V end lost 0 bases, the J end lost 5 bases, and 32 bases lay between the germline ends. The CDR3 is 21 amino acids. Germline V gene data show CDR1 as SGHVT and CDR2 as SQSDAQ. The CDR3 loop is CASSLALKVEGVRGLGNEQYF. The CDR3 DNA reads as TGTGCCAGCAGCTTAGCCTTAAAGGTGGAAGGGGTAAGGGGCCTGGGGAACGAGCAGTACTTC. The whole variable domain, filled in from reference TRBV7-4 and TRBJ2-7, reads GAGVSQSPRYKVAKRGRDVALRCDSISGHVTLYWYRQTLGQGSEVLTYSQSDAQRDKSGRPSGRFSAERPERSVSTLKIQRTEQGDSAVYLCASSLALKVEGVRGLGNEQYFGPGTRLTVT.

J is TRBJ2-7 and V is TRBV9; 12 bases are a match to TRBD1. V was clipped by 4 bases and J by 1 base; unmatched bases: 6. Germline CDR1 is SGDLS and CDR2 is YYNGEE. CDR3 length: 16 residues. This chain's CDR3 is CASSPRGQGASYEQYF. The CDR3 DNA reads TGTGCCAGCAGCCCCAGGGGACAGGGGGCTTCCTACGAGCAGTACTTC.

V usage is TRBV6-6 and J usage is TRBJ2-5, with 8 bases identical to TRBD1. The germline V gene has CDR1 MNHNY and CDR2 SVGAGI (reference sequence). With 4 bases clipped from V and 1 base from J, the junction kept 5 bases outside the gene matches. This CDR3 is 15 amino acids long. CDR3 protein: CASSSRDRGQETQYF. CDR3 nucleotide sequence: TGTGCCAGCAGTTCGCGAGACAGGGGCCAAGAGACCCAGTACTTC.